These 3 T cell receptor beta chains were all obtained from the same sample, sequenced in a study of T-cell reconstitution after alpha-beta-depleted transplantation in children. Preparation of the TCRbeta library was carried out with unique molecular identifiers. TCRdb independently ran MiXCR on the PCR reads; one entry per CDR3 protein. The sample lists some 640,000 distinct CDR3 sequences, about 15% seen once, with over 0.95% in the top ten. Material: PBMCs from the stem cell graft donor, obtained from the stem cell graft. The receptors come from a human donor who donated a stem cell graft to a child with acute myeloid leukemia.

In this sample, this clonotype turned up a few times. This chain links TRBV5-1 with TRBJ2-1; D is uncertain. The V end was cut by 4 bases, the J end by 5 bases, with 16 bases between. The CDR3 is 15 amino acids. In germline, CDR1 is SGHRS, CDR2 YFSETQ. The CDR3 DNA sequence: TGCGCCAGCAGCCATAACGGGCCGGAAAACAATGAGCAGTTCTTC. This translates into CASSHNGPENNEQFF.

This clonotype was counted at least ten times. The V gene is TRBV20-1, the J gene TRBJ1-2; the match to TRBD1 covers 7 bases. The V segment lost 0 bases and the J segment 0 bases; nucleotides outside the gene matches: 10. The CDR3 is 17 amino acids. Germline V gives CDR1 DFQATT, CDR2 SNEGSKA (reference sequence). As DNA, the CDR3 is TGCAGTGCTAGAGATCGGAGAAGGGGGACAGCTAACTATGGCTACACCTTC. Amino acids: CSARDRRRGTANYGYTF.

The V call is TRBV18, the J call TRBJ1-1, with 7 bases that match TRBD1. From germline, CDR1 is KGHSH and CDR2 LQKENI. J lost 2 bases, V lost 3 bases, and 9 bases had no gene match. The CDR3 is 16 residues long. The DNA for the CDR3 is TGTGCCAGCTCACCGCTACGACAGGGCACAAACACTGAAGCTTTCTTT. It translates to CASSPLRQGTNTEAFF.